This is a list of T cell receptor beta chains from one sample in a study of blood T cell repertoires in COVID-19. The assay was immunoSEQ multiplex PCR, and TCRdb's table has in-frame clones only and misses some. This table has about 97,000 clones, about nine tenths appearing once. Input material: peripheral blood. These receptor sequences come from a man aged 45 to 65 with acute or convalescent COVID-19. CDR3s include the opening cysteine and the closing phenylalanine or tryptophan.

>TRBJ1-2|TRBV27
CASSLLGDGLYGYTF
>TRBJ2-1|TRBV19
CASSSSREKPYNEQFF
>TRBJ1-1|TRBV19
CASSRQNTEAFF
>TRBJ1-1|TRBV6-5
CASSPLAGGNTEAFF
>TRBJ2-3|TRBV5-1
CASSLLGSGGLGTDTQYF
>TRBJ1-2|TRBV7-8
CASSLSPPGGANYGYTF
>TRBJ1-1|TRBV18
CASSTEPGNTEAFF
>TRBJ2-1|TRBV19
CASSGGYNEQFF
>TRBJ1-2|TRBV6-4
CASRGNRGLVEGYTF
>TRBJ1-2|TRBV5-4
CASSLADSQSYGYTF
>TRBJ1-6|TRBV11-3
CASSLDHGAPNSPLHF
>TRBJ1-1|TRBV9
CASGKTGDTEAFF
>TRBJ1-3|TRBV7-9
CASSLGSQGDTIYF
>TRBJ2-2|TRBV4-3
CASSPRTGDRTGELFF
>TRBJ1-2|TRBV29-1
CSVVPIGSYGGYTF
>TRBJ2-1|TRBV11-3
CASSFASGGMREQFF
>TRBJ1-3|TRBV3-1/TRBV3-2
CASRGTDTIYF
>TRBJ1-1|TRBV7-8
CASSLVRGASTEAFF
>TRBJ1-1|TRBV9
CASSPSGQLEKAFF
>TRBJ2-7|TRBV6-1
CASSEVAGDWYEQYF
>TRBJ2-5|TRBV19
CASSITQVGETQYF
>TRBJ2-2|TRBV4-3
CASSQDYRGRTGELFF
>TRBJ2-3|TRBV11-3
CASSFGLEGNTQYF
>TRBJ1-1|TRBV7-9
CASSSPQKNTEAFF
>TRBJ2-7|TRBV5-4
CASSLDRTGAYEQYF
>TRBJ1-6|TRBV30
CAWSLDRLNSPLHF
>TRBJ2-1|TRBV7-2
CASSLDVNIEQFF
>TRBJ1-5|TRBV10-3
CAIRQETGVNQPQHF
>TRBJ1-6|TRBV19
CASTPRGGMNSPLHF
>TRBJ1-2|TRBV18
CASSLGEVRYGYTF
>TRBJ1-2|TRBV7-2
CASSTLDTLANYGYTF